Listed here are 4 T cell receptor beta chains from one sample, sequenced in a study of blood T cell repertoires in COVID-19. The assay was immunoSEQ multiplex PCR, and TCRdb's table has in-frame clones only and misses some. The sample records some 300,000 clones, around 91% being singletons. The sample consisted of peripheral blood. The receptors come from a woman aged 35 to 49 with COVID-19, enrolled during active disease.

The V and J genes are TRBV11-2 and TRBJ2-1; possibly TRBD1 for D (7 bases). CDR1 is SGHAT, CDR2 FQNNGV, per germline. Trimming removed 0 bases from V and 9 bases from J, with 18 bases in between. The CDR3 extends over 16 amino acids. Here the CDR3 reads CASSLETGRGAGEQFF. CDR3 in DNA: TGTGCCAGCAGCTTAGAAACGGGCAGGGGGGCGGGTGAGCAGTTCTTC.

V is TRBV19 and J is TRBJ2-2; 10 positions match TRBD1. This CDR3 comprises 16 residues. The V and J ends lost 4 bases and 4 bases, in that order; junction bases with no gene match: 6. Germline-derived CDR1 and CDR2 are LNHDA and SQIVND (reference sequence). This CDR3 reads CASSTRQGAGTGELFF. The CDR3 region has the DNA TGTGCCAGTAGTACCAGACAGGGGGCGGGCACCGGGGAGCTGTTTTTT.

The rearrangement links TRBV28 to TRBJ2-1, with a weak D call TRBD2 (6 bases). CDR1 and CDR2 from the germline V gene are MDHEN and SYDVKM. Trimming removed 4 bases from V and 5 bases from J, with 12 bases in between. The CDR3 length is 14 residues. This CDR3 reads CASSSSGAHNEQFF. The CDR3 bases are TGTGCCAGCAGTTCATCGGGAGCTCACAATGAGCAGTTCTTC.

The DNA of the CDR3 is TGTGCCAGCAGCGTAGGTCCCATCCAGGGGGCAGGGGGAAACACCATATATTTT. This translates into CASSVGPIQGAGGNTIYF. V and J are TRBV9 and TRBJ1-3; 8 bases map to TRBD1. Germline V gene data show CDR1 as SGDLS and CDR2 as YYNGEE. The CDR3 length is 18 residues. V gave up 0 bases and J gave up 4 bases; unmatched junction bases: 12.